This T cell receptor beta chain was profiled in a study of cytomegalovirus exposure and HLA in healthy donors. About the study: Early release data held around 82 million unique TCRs from HLA-typed donors.

V gave up 4 bases and J gave up 6 bases; unmatched junction bases: 8. The CDR3 spans 15 residues. Germline V gene data show CDR1 as SGDLS and CDR2 as YYNGEE. The PCR was carried out with 60 Vbeta primers and 13 Jbeta primers. TCRdb keeps only in-frame clones here, not all; method: immunoSEQ multiplex PCR. The data contain 190,000 or so clones, less than 90% of them seen just once; the ten biggest clones take up roughly 1.6%. Sequenced input: PBMCs. This TCR was recovered from a man aged 50 to 59 in good health and CMV-seronegative. The chain recombines TRBV9 with TRBJ2-7, with 12 nucleotides matching TRBD2. Written as DNA, the CDR3 is TGTGCCAGCAGCACCAGACTAGCGGGAGAGGGCGAGCAGTACTTC. This gives the protein CASSTRLAGEGEQYF.